The next 16 T cell receptor beta chains were all read from a single sample in a study of blood T cell repertoires in COVID-19. Clones were sequenced by immunoSEQ multiplex PCR, and TCRdb holds only the in-frame ones, with some missing. This sample carries approximately 250,000 clones, roughly 88% of them seen once, and the ten largest clones take 2.5% to 4%. Source material: PBMCs or T cells enriched from blood (not recorded which). These TCRs come from a woman between 40 and 55 years old who had been exposed to COVID-19.

The J gene is TRBJ2-1, the V gene TRBV7-9, with D possibly being TRBD1 (7 bases). Germline assignment: CDR1 SEHNR and CDR2 FQNEAQ (reference sequence). V dropped 1 base and J dropped 6 bases, with 10 bases sitting between them. There are 14 residues in the CDR3. CDR3 DNA sequence: TGTGCCAGCAGCTTAGTCCAGGGGGGCAATGAGCAGTTCTTC. This codes for CASSLVQGGNEQFF. The full variable domain, with the rest looked up from reference TRBV7-9 and TRBJ2-1, is DTGVSQNPRHKITKRGQNVTFRCDPISEHNRLYWYRQTLGQGPEFLTYFQNEAQLEKSRLLSDRFSAERPKGSFSTLEIQRTEQGDSAMYLCASSLVQGGNEQFFGPGTRLTVL.

The rearrangement joins TRBV18 to TRBJ1-2; 8 bases fit TRBD1. CDR1 KGHSH and CDR2 LQKENI come from the germline V gene. The CDR3 consists of 16 residues. Trimming cost V 4 bases and J 8 bases; bases outside gene matches: 15. CDR3 in DNA: TGTGCCAGCTCACAAAAACCCGGACAGGGTCAGAGCGGCTACACCTTC. Amino acid sequence: CASSQKPGQGQSGYTF.

This clone was seen only once. V usage is TRBV7-2 and J usage is TRBJ2-1; the match to TRBD2 covers 11 bases. The CDR3 totals 14 residues. The V and J ends lost 10 bases and 1 base, in that order; junction bases with no gene match: 3. Germline CDR1 is SGHTA and CDR2 is FQGNSA. CDR3 bases: TGTGCCACCCGACTAGCGGGATCCTACAATGAGCAGTTCTTC. Protein sequence: CATRLAGSYNEQFF. Full variable domain (rest looked up from reference TRBV7-2 and TRBJ2-1): GAGVSQSPSNKVTEKGKDVELRCDPISGHTALYWYRQSLGQGLEFLIYFQGNSAPDKSGLPSDRFSAERTGGSVSTLTIQRTQQEDSAVYLCATRLAGSYNEQFFGPGTRLTVL.

The J gene is TRBJ1-2, the V gene TRBV5-1; 7 bases agree with TRBD1. The V segment lost 7 bases and the J segment 4 bases; nucleotides outside the gene matches: 7. The germline V gene has CDR1 SGHRS and CDR2 YFSETQ. This CDR3 contains 13 residues. The DNA of the CDR3 is TGCGCCAGCCGGACAGGATCTCCCTATGGCTACACCTTC. It translates to CASRTGSPYGYTF.

The chain recombines TRBV7-9 with TRBJ2-2; 7 nucleotides agree with TRBD1. The CDR3 spans 15 residues. Germline V CDR1 and CDR2: SEHNR, FQNEAQ (reference sequence). The V segment lost 2 bases and the J segment 6 bases; nucleotides outside the gene matches: 6. For the CDR3, the DNA is TGTGCCAGCAGCTTAATCCCTACAGGGGCCGGGGAGCTGTTTTTT. This codes for CASSLIPTGAGELFF.

The CDR3 loop is CASGGTVNTEAFF. CDR3 DNA: TGTGCCAGCGGCGGGACAGTGAACACTGAAGCTTTCTTT. This rearrangement joins TRBV12-3 or TRBV12-4 to TRBJ1-1; 7 bases are shared with TRBD1. V lost 8 bases, J lost 0 bases, and 3 bases stayed unmatched. CDR3 length: 13 amino acids.

V and J are TRBV2 and TRBJ2-3, with 13 positions matching TRBD2. Germline V gene data show CDR1 as SNHLY and CDR2 as FYNNEI. J gave up 1 base and V 6 bases, and 1 base lay outside the gene matches. The CDR3 has 15 amino acids. DNA for the CDR3: TGTGCCAGCAGGGGGACTAGCGGGGGCACAGATACGCAGTATTTT. It yields the protein CASRGTSGGTDTQYF.

The CDR3 DNA is TGTGCCAGCTCGTCTAGCGGGGGGATCACAGATACGCAGTATTTT. It translates to CASSSSGGITDTQYF. This chain uses TRBV18 with TRBJ2-3; TRBD2 agrees at 11 bases. With 6 bases clipped from V and 2 bases from J, the junction kept 4 bases outside the gene matches. Per germline, CDR1 KGHSH and CDR2 LQKENI. The CDR3 is made up of 15 amino acids.

V and J are TRBV19 and TRBJ2-1; 7 bases align to TRBD2. CDR1 is LNHDA, CDR2 SQIVND, per germline (reference sequence). V lost 10 bases, J lost 5 bases, and 11 bases stayed unmatched. The CDR3 loop spans 14 amino acids. The CDR3 bases are TGTGCCACCAATGGCTGGGGGGGTAACAATGAGCAGTTCTTC. It translates to CATNGWGGNNEQFF.

This clone was observed once. The chain employs TRBV4-3 and TRBJ2-3; 11 nucleotides line up with TRBD1. The CDR3 is 18 amino acids. Germline-derived CDR1 and CDR2 are LGHNA and YSLEER. V lost 0 bases to trimming and J lost 9 bases; unmatched junction nucleotides: 14. In DNA, the CDR3 is TGCGCCAGCAGCCAAGAAATTCTGGTGGGACAGGGGGAGAGGACGCAGTATTTT. This sequence encodes CASSQEILVGQGERTQYF.

The V and J genes are TRBV7-9 and TRBJ2-3; weak D call: TRBD2 (6 bases). V was cut by 5 bases and J by 0 bases, with 15 bases left in between. This CDR3 has 16 residues. The germline V gene encodes CDR1 SEHNR and CDR2 FQNEAQ (reference sequence). The CDR3 protein is CASSAFSGPSTDTQYF. In DNA, the CDR3 is TGTGCCAGCAGCGCTTTTAGCGGCCCTAGCACAGATACGCAGTATTTT.

V gene TRBV2 combines with J gene TRBJ2-5; TRBD2 aligns across 9 bases. This CDR3 region has 14 residues. The V gene end was trimmed by 3 bases and the J gene end by 12 bases; junction bases not matched to a gene: 11. From germline, CDR1 is SNHLY and CDR2 FYNNEI. CDR3: CASSESSGGALEYF. The CDR3 DNA follows: TGTGCCAGCAGTGAGAGTAGCGGGGGAGCCCTCGAGTACTTC.

This clone has more than one count but fewer than ten. The chain recombines TRBV6-1 with TRBJ2-1; 8 bases are shared with TRBD2. Germline values: CDR1 MNHNS, CDR2 SASEGT. Trimming at V came to 3 bases and at J to 2 bases, leaving 3 bases not matched to a gene. The CDR3 has 15 residues. Written as DNA, the CDR3 is TGTGCCAGCAGTGACCCGGGACTAGCCTACAATGAGCAGTTCTTC. Protein: CASSDPGLAYNEQFF.

J is TRBJ1-2 and V is TRBV4-2; maybe TRBD1 (5 bases). V was pared by 0 bases and J by 4 bases, with 9 bases between. This CDR3 has 14 residues. The germline V gene has CDR1 LGHNA and CDR2 YNFKEQ. The CDR3 sequence: CASSQETGPYGYTF. CDR3 DNA sequence: TGTGCCAGCAGCCAAGAAACAGGACCCTATGGCTACACCTTC.

The chain carries TRBV4-1 and TRBJ2-3, with D perhaps TRBD1 (6 bases). Germline V CDR1 and CDR2: MGHRA, YSYEKL. The V gene lost 1 base and the J gene lost 1 base, with 9 bases spanning the gap. This CDR3 contains 15 residues. CDR3 region: CASSQVGARTDTQYF. CDR3 DNA: TGCGCCAGCAGCCAAGTGGGGGCCCGCACAGATACGCAGTATTTT.

V and J are TRBV23-1 and TRBJ2-7, with TRBD2 matching 8 bases. TRBV23-1 is annotated as an ORF whose role is uncertain. The V segment lost 4 bases and the J segment 4 bases; nucleotides outside the gene matches: 6. This CDR3 region has 14 residues. CDR3 nucleotide sequence: TGCGCCAGCAGTCGGGGCGGGGGGTGGTACGAGCAGTACTTC. Translated: CASSRGGGWYEQYF.